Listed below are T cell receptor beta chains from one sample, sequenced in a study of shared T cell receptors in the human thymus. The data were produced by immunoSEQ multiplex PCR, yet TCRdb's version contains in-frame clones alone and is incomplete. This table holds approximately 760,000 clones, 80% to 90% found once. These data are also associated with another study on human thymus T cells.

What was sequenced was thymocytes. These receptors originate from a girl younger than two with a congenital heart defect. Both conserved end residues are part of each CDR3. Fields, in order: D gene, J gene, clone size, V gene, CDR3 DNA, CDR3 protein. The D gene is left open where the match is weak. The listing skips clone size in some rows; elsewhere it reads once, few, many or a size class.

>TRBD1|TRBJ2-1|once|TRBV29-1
TGCAGCGTTGAAGACAGGGGGCGCATGAGGGGAGACAATGAGCAGTTCTTC
CSVEDRGRMRGDNEQFF
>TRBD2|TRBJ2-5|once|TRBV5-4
TGTGCCGTCTCGTTAAGCGGGGTGCAAGAGACCCAGTACTTC
CAVSLSGVQETQYF
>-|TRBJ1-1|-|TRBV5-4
TGTGCCAGCAGCCCCCGGACAGAAGGGATGAACACTGAAGCTTTCTTT
CASSPRTEGMNTEAFF
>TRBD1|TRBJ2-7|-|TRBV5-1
TGCGCCAGCAGCTTGCTCGGACAGGGGTCAGTCCACGAGCAGTACTTC
CASSLLGQGSVHEQYF
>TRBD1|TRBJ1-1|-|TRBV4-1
TGCGCCAGCAGCCAAGGAGGTAGGACAGGGGATAACACTGAAGCTTTCTTT
CASSQGGRTGDNTEAFF
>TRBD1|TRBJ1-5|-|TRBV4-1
TGCGCCAGCAGCCAAGCGGGACAGGGAAAAGGTCAGCCCCAGCATTTT
CASSQAGQGKGQPQHF
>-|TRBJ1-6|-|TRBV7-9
TGTGCCAGCAGCTTAGTCTCCGTGTGGGCCAAGGATTCACCCCTCCACTTT
CASSLVSVWAKDSPLHF
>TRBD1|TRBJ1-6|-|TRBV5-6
TGTGCCAGCAGCTTGCCTCGGACAGGGGGGAATTCACCCCTCCACTTT
CASSLPRTGGNSPLHF
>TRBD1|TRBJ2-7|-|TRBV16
TGTGCCAGCAGCCGAACCGGGACGGAGCCTCCAAGGGGGCCTTACGAGCAGTACTTC
CASSRTGTEPPRGPYEQYF
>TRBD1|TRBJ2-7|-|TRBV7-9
TGTGCCAGCAGCTTCAGGGGGCAGGACAGTCGATACGAGCAGTACTTC
CASSFRGQDSRYEQYF
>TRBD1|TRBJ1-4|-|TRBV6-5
TGTGCCAGCAGCCTGGACAGGAGGGCAGAAAAACTGTTTTTT
CASSLDRRAEKLFF
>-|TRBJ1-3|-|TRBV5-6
TGTGCCAGCAGCCCCCGCCCAGGATACAACGGAAACACCATATATTTT
CASSPRPGYNGNTIYF
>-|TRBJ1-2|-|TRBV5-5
TGTGCCAGCAGCTTGGGGCAGGGATTATTCTATGGCTACACCTTC
CASSLGQGLFYGYTF
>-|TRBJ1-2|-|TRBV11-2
TGTGCCAGCAGCTTAGTAGGACAGCTCTATGGCTACACCTTC
CASSLVGQLYGYTF